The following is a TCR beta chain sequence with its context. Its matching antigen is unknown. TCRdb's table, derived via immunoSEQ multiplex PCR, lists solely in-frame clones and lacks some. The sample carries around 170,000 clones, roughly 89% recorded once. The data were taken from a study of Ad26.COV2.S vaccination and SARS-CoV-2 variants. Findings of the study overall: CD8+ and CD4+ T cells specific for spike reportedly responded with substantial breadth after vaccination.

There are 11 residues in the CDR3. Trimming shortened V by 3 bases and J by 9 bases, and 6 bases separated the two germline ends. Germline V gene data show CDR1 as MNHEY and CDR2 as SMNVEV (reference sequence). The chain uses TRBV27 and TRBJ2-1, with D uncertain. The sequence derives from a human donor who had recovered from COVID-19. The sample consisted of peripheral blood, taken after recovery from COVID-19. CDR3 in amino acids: CASSFGFEQFF. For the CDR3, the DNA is TGTGCCAGCAGTTTCGGGTTTGAGCAGTTCTTC.